This T cell receptor (beta chain) was captured in a study of blood T cell repertoires in COVID-19. Whole-study context: Samples came from the United States, Italy and Spain, spanning acute and convalescent COVID-19. From T cells, B-cell-depleted T cells, or PBMCs came the material, which was cDNA or gDNA.

The germline V and J ends were trimmed by 7 bases and 2 bases, with 18 bases remaining between them. In germline, CDR1 is SEHNR, CDR2 FQNEAQ (reference sequence). CDR3 length: 15 amino acids. Participants came from some 23 US areas, aged about 18 to 90 years. As originally analysed: Amplified reference gene primers provided the basis for estimating nucleated cell counts. The data were produced by immunoSEQ multiplex PCR, yet TCRdb's version contains in-frame clones alone and is incomplete. V, J and clone size reflect that table, while D and trimming were determined from the DNA. The sample has approximately 170,000 clones, around 84% seen once.

The sequencing sample was made of PBMCs or T cells enriched from blood (not recorded which). The chain is built from TRBV7-9 and TRBJ2-7, with D maybe TRBD2 (6 bases). The receptor comes from a woman in her forties or fifties who had recovered from COVID-19. The CDR3 here is CASTSLPSSAYEQYF. CDR3 nucleotides: TGTGCCAGCACCTCTCTCCCATCTAGCGCCTACGAGCAGTACTTC.